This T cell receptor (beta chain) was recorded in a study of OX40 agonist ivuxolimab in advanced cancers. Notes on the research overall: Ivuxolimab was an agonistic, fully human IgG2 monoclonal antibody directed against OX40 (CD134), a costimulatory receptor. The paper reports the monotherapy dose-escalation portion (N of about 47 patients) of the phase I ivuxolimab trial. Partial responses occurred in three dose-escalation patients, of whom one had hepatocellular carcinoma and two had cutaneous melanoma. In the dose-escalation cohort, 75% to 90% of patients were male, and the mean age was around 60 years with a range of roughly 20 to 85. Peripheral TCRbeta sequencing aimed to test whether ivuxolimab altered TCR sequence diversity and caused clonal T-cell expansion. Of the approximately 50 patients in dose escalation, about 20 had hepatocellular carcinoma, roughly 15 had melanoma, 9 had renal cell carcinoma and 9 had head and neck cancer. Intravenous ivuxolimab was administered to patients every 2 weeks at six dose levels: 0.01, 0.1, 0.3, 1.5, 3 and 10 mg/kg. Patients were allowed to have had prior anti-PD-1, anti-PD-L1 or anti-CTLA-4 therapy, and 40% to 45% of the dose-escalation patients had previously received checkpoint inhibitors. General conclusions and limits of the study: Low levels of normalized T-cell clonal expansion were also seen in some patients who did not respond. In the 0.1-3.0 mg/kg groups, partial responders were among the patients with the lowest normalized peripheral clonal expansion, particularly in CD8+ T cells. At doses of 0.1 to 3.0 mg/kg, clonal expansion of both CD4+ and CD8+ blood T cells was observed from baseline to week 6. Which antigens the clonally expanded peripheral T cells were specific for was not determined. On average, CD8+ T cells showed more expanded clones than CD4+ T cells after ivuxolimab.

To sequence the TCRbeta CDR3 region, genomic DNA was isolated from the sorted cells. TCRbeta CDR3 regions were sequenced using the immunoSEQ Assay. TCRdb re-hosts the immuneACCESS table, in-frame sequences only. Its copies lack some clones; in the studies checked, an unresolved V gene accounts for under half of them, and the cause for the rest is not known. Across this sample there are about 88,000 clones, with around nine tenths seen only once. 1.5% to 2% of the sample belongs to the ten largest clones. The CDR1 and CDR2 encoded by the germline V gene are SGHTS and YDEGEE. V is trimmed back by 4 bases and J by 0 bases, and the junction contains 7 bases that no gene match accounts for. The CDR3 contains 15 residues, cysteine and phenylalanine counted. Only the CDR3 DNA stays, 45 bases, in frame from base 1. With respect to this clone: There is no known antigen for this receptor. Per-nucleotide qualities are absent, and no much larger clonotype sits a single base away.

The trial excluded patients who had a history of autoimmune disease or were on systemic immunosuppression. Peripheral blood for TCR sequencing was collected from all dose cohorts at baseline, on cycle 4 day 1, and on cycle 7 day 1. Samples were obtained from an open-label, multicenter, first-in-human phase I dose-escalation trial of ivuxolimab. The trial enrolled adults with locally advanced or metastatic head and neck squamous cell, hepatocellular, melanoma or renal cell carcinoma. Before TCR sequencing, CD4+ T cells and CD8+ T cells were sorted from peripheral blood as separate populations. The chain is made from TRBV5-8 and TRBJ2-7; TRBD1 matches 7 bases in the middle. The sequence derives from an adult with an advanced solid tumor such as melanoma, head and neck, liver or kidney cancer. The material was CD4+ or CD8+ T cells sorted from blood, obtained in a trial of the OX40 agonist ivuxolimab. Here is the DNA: TGTGCCAGCAGCCTAGGACAGGTCTTCTCCTACGAGCAGTACTTC. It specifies CASSLGQVFSYEQYF.